This T cell receptor beta chain came from a study of identifying expanded T cells in peripheral blood. This clone has a single count. Antigen: not known. General study points: About 1.2 clones differed between technical replicates, versus around 16 and 19 over time. Approximately two-week clone count variance significantly increased as total template count grew.

CDR3 length: 15 amino acids. Trimming took off 4 bases at V and 6 bases at J, with 15 bases between the two ends. Germline-derived CDR1 and CDR2 are SGHTA and FQGTGA. Profiled with immunoSEQ multiplex PCR; TCRdb holds only in-frame clones, not every one. The sample records roughly 120,000 clones, 88% being singletons. No infections or other immune events were documented during collection. The receptor comes from a person aged 18 to 70 in good health. The source material was blood. The chain joins TRBV7-3 to TRBJ2-2, with D possibly matching TRBD2 (6 bases). CDR3 sequence: CASSSTLLASGELFF. DNA of the CDR3: TGTGCCAGCAGCTCCACTCTACTAGCCTCCGGGGAGCTGTTTTTT.